This T cell receptor (beta chain) was obtained from a study of blood T cell repertoires in COVID-19. Study as a whole: Spain, Italy and the United States supplied samples that represented acute and convalescent COVID-19. T cells, B-cell-depleted T cells, or PBMCs provided the cDNA or gDNA that served as material.

Only in-frame clones appear in the TCRdb table, and some are missing; sequencing was by immunoSEQ multiplex PCR. The repertoire holds 140,000 to 150,000 clones, about nine tenths seen once, with roughly 1% in the top ten. Per the germline V gene, CDR1 is SGHRS and CDR2 is YFSETQ. V lost 3 bases to trimming and J lost 7 bases; unmatched junction nucleotides: 4. The CDR3 spans 12 residues. Sequenced input: peripheral blood. V and J are TRBV5-1 and TRBJ2-7, with 7 bases aligning to TRBD2. This TCR was sampled from a woman aged 50 to 60 with acute or convalescent COVID-19. This CDR3 reads CASSWGEGEQYF. DNA of the CDR3: TGCGCCAGCAGCTGGGGGGAGGGTGAGCAGTACTTC.